What follows describes a single TCR beta chain. Its antigen is undetermined. This sample is part of a study of T cell responses to AZD1222 COVID-19 vaccine. The protocol was immunoSEQ multiplex PCR, while the TCRdb copy is restricted to in-frame clones and leaves out a portion. The table lists roughly 150,000 clones, about nine tenths of them singletons. The CDR3 length is 14 residues. Deletions cut 1 base from V and 3 bases from J, with 10 bases between. The germline V gene has CDR1 SGHAT and CDR2 FQDESV (reference sequence). Notes on the study in general: There were mostly white British donors and more females than males, and clonal diversity was possibly underestimated. Epitopes outside B.1.351 and B.1.1.7 mutated regions reportedly drew nearly half of spike TCRs.

This receptor was identified in an adult in good health. Sequenced material: peripheral blood, taken on day 0 of AZD1222 vaccination. The gene calls are TRBV11-1 and TRBJ2-7; maybe TRBD1 (5 bases). For the CDR3, the DNA is TGTGCCAGCAGCTTAGGTACAGGTATCTACGAGCAGTACTTC. Protein sequence: CASSLGTGIYEQYF.